A selection of T cell receptor beta chains follows, all from one sample in a study of T cell responses to AZD1222 COVID-19 vaccine. Sequencing used immunoSEQ multiplex PCR; TCRdb keeps in-frame clones, though not all of them. Seen here are about 140,000 clones, 80% to 95% observed once, and the top ten hold roughly 5.1%. This material consisted of peripheral blood, taken on day 0 of AZD1222 vaccination. These receptors were taken from an adult in good health. Each CDR3 is given without its conserved first and last residue. Fields, in order: clone size, V gene, CDR3 protein. Clone sizes are given selectively: once, few, many, or a class where the clone is expanded.

>NA|TRBV5-4
ASSLGSSASSYEQY
>NA|TRBV5-4
ASSLNQGNEKLF
>NA|TRBV9
ASSDPGSPGEQY
>NA|TRBV4-1
ASSLLGGSVGELF
>NA|TRBV10-3
AISVDRGGTEAF
>NA|TRBV28
ASSFGRRGSGANVLT
>NA|TRBV14
ASSERTSGSLSSYNEQF
>NA|TRBV4-1
ASSQGGQDGYT
>few|TRBV19
ASSPTGRMFSQH
>NA|TRBV19
ASSISDIPGANVLT
>NA|TRBV2
ASSEGGRVGELF
>NA|TRBV5-8
ASPGTGGSDEQF
>once|TRBV6-2/TRBV6-3
ASSSRGTQNEETQY
>few|TRBV10-3
AISDTDRGIEKLF
>NA|TRBV2
ASSEALMETQY
>NA|TRBV11-2
ASSAPDGLENTEAF
>few|TRBV3-1/TRBV3-2
ASSQARIGYT
>once|TRBV6-4
ASSDSQGHNSPLH
>NA|TRBV3-1/TRBV3-2
ASSPLGSVRPDTQY
>NA|TRBV19
ASIGTDNTDTQY
>NA|TRBV5-1
ASSPGESNYGYT
>NA|TRBV5-6
ASHPRTESQETQY
>NA|TRBV5-1
ASSFMASGTDYEQY
>NA|TRBV18
ASSFIGRGADTQY
>few|TRBV7-9
ASSLVDWEYEQY
>NA|TRBV10-3
AIRGSQGKRQNEQF
>NA|TRBV6-5
ASTYMPQLSYEQY
>NA|TRBV18
ASSPVERQGGARKLF
>NA|TRBV15
ATSRAGVGETQY
>NA|TRBV3-1/TRBV3-2
ASSYSRDIQETQY
>few|TRBV7-9
ASSLKSEKPEAF
>NA|TRBV6-5
ASQAQLASRDTQY
>NA|TRBV7-9
ASSSQTFYEQY
>NA|TRBV6-5
ASSYSGQTQQY
>NA|TRBV4-2
ASSQDGSGGAEEQF
>NA|TRBV28
ASSRRINEKLF
>NA|TRBV19
ASERFGDSSEKLF
>few|TRBV28
ASSLSNSLAKNIQY
>NA|TRBV9
ATGQGPEAF
>NA|TRBV6-5
ASSTTEMRTKLF
>NA|TRBV7-2
ASSLLVGDTEAF
>NA|TRBV24-1
ATSDPRQVFTGELF
>NA|TRBV21-1
ASSRISIEPQGTANYGYT
>NA|TRBV11-2
ASTNDNEQF
>NA|TRBV6-5
ASTPGQGSYGYT
>NA|TRBV19
ASSALAGAPADTQY
>NA|TRBV5-6
ASSLGGGDEKLF
>NA|TRBV7-8
ASSLGRRGSLGVDEKLF
>NA|TRBV6-5
ASSRTSGSNNEQF
>NA|TRBV7-9
ASSFTGRMNTEAF
>NA|TRBV19
ASSIETRVGTEAF
>NA|TRBV15
ATSRKRIVQGRYEQY
>NA|TRBV6-5
ASSMTATANYGYT
>NA|TRBV2
ASSSSGGYNEQF
>NA|TRBV9
ASSETGVRYGYT